The following is a T cell receptor beta chain sequence with its context. Its antigen is as yet unknown. The data derive from a study of T cells in Graves' hyperthyroidism and ophthalmopathy. Study-level results: For ophthalmopathy, model prediction preceded onset by a median 6.5 months.

There were TCR beta CDR3 regions amplified from RNA transcripts. HTBI primers were used for first-round RT-PCR of the TCR CDR3. One entry per CDR3 protein results from TCRdb running MiXCR on the multiplex PCR reads. The table includes about 520,000 distinct CDR3 sequences, around 21% detected once. These patients, aged 18 to 65, had recently diagnosed hyperthyroidism lasting under 2 months. A patient was excluded if there was uncontrolled infection, other autoimmune disease, pregnancy or lactation. Clinical symptoms, serum thyroxine and TRAb, thyroid ultrasound and orbital computed tomography were used for the diagnoses. CDR1 and CDR2 from the germline V gene are LGHDT and YNNKEL (reference sequence). The CDR3 is 14 residues long. V dropped 1 base and J dropped 4 bases, with 11 bases sitting between them.

The specimen was blood. This sequence originates from a man aged 18 to 30 with Graves' hyperthyroidism. The V call is TRBV3-1, the J call TRBJ2-7, with D maybe TRBD2 (6 bases). CDR3 DNA: TGTGCCAGCAGCCAAGGGACTATACTTTACGAGCAGTACTTC. Translation gives CASSQGTILYEQYF.